The rows below give T cell receptor beta chains drawn from one sample of a study of blood T cell repertoires in COVID-19. Method: immunoSEQ multiplex PCR; TCRdb's copy keeps in-frame clones and lacks some. This sample has approximately 37,000 clones, with 75% to 90% found just once. Source material: peripheral blood. The receptor source for this set is a man in his fifties or sixties with active COVID-19. CDR3s include the opening cysteine and the closing phenylalanine or tryptophan. Fields, in order: V gene, J gene, D gene, clone size, CDR3 DNA, CDR3 protein. D genes are given only for firm matches. A row's size may be missing; if present it is once, few, many or a size class.

V: TRBV15
J: TRBJ2-1
D: TRBD2
size: NA
DNA: TGTGCCACCAGCGGGACTAGCGAGGTGAGCTCCTACAATGAGCAGTTCTTC
CDR3: CATSGTSEVSSYNEQFF

V: TRBV3-1/TRBV3-2
J: TRBJ2-5
D: NA
size: NA
DNA: TGTGCCAGCAGCCAAGCCCCGGCGGCGACCCAGTACTTC
CDR3: CASSQAPAATQYF

V: TRBV5-4
J: TRBJ2-7
D: NA
size: NA
DNA: TGTGCCAGCAGCTTGACAGGTGGCTACGAGCAGTACTTC
CDR3: CASSLTGGYEQYF

V: TRBV27
J: TRBJ2-1
D: TRBD2
size: NA
DNA: TGTGCCAGCAGTTTAATGGCTAGCGGGAGAGGCCCTATCAATGAGCAGTTCTTC
CDR3: CASSLMASGRGPINEQFF

V: TRBV24-1
J: TRBJ2-5
D: TRBD1
size: NA
DNA: TGTGCCACCAGTGACCCTGACAGGGGATGGGGGGAGACCCAGTACTTC
CDR3: CATSDPDRGWGETQYF

V: TRBV19
J: TRBJ2-7
D: TRBD1
size: NA
DNA: TGTGCCAGTAGTAGACAGGGGAGAATGTTCTACGAGCAGTACTTC
CDR3: CASSRQGRMFYEQYF

V: TRBV10-3
J: TRBJ2-5
D: NA
size: NA
DNA: TGTGCCATCAGTGAGTCCAACTCAGGCCAAGAGACCCAGTACTTC
CDR3: CAISESNSGQETQYF

V: TRBV6-4
J: TRBJ2-1
D: TRBD2
size: NA
DNA: TGTGCCAGCAGTGACTCGACTAGCGGACACAATGAGCAGTTCTTC
CDR3: CASSDSTSGHNEQFF

V: TRBV9
J: TRBJ2-1
D: NA
size: few
DNA: TGTGCCAGCAGCGTAGCAGGGAGCGGGTCCTACAATGAGCAGTTCTTC
CDR3: CASSVAGSGSYNEQFF

V: TRBV2
J: TRBJ1-6
D: TRBD1
size: NA
DNA: TGTGCCAGCGGGGGGTTAGGGGACAGCTCACCCCTCCACTTT
CDR3: CASGGLGDSSPLHF

V: TRBV30
J: TRBJ2-7
D: NA
size: once
DNA: TGTGCCTGGGTCCCGGGGAACCATGACGAGCAGTACTTC
CDR3: CAWVPGNHDEQYF

V: TRBV4-3
J: TRBJ1-5
D: NA
size: NA
DNA: TGCGCCAGCAGCCAGACGACTGATCCCCATCAGCCCCAGCATTTT
CDR3: CASSQTTDPHQPQHF

V: TRBV18
J: TRBJ1-2
D: NA
size: NA
DNA: TGTGCCAGCTCACCACCGCCAGGGGCGGGCTATGGCTACACCTTC
CDR3: CASSPPPGAGYGYTF

V: TRBV3-1/TRBV3-2
J: TRBJ1-1
D: NA
size: NA
DNA: TGTGCCACCTGGGGGCCGAACACTGAAGCTTTCTTT
CDR3: CATWGPNTEAFF

V: TRBV4-1
J: TRBJ2-7
D: TRBD1
size: few
DNA: TGCGCCAGCAGCCGGTCTCCCGGGACAGGAAACTACGAGCAGTACTTC
CDR3: CASSRSPGTGNYEQYF

V: TRBV30
J: TRBJ1-1
D: TRBD1
size: NA
DNA: TGTGCCTGGGAACCGGGACAGGGGGCAGCTTTCTTT
CDR3: CAWEPGQGAAFF

V: TRBV7-2
J: TRBJ2-7
D: NA
size: few
DNA: TGTGCCAGCAGCCTCCCCTACGAGCAGTACTTC
CDR3: CASSLPYEQYF

V: TRBV27
J: TRBJ2-3
D: TRBD2
size: NA
DNA: TGTGCCAGCAGTCCCCTTCTAGCGGCCACAGATACGCAGTATTTT
CDR3: CASSPLLAATDTQYF

V: TRBV19
J: TRBJ1-1
D: TRBD1
size: NA
DNA: TGTGCCAGTAGCCATGGACAGGGAGGGTACACTGAAGCTTTCTTT
CDR3: CASSHGQGGYTEAFF

V: TRBV7-3
J: TRBJ2-1
D: TRBD2
size: NA
DNA: TGTGCCAGCAGCTCCCCGGGGACTAGCGGGACGAGCTCCTACAATGAGCAGTTCTTC
CDR3: CASSSPGTSGTSSYNEQFF

V: TRBV28
J: TRBJ2-7
D: NA
size: NA
DNA: TGTGCCAGCAGTTTAAGCAGGGCACCACCCTACGAGCAGTACTTC
CDR3: CASSLSRAPPYEQYF

V: TRBV6-2/TRBV6-3
J: TRBJ2-7
D: NA
size: NA
DNA: TGTGCCAGCAGTGGCCTTCTTCGGGGGTACGAGCAGTACTTC
CDR3: CASSGLLRGYEQYF

V: TRBV28
J: TRBJ2-7
D: NA
size: NA
DNA: TGTGCCAGCAGCATGGACACGAACTCCTACGAGCAGTACTTC
CDR3: CASSMDTNSYEQYF

V: TRBV19
J: TRBJ2-4
D: NA
size: NA
DNA: TGTGCCAGTAGGATAGGGACGGCGGGAGCCAAAAACATTCAGTACTTC
CDR3: CASRIGTAGAKNIQYF

V: TRBV9
J: TRBJ2-3
D: NA
size: NA
DNA: TGTGCCAGCAGCGTAGCGGGGGACGCAAGAGATACGCAGTATTTT
CDR3: CASSVAGDARDTQYF

V: TRBV7-6
J: TRBJ2-7
D: NA
size: NA
DNA: TGTGCCAGCAGCTTCGTCCCGTCGACAGACAACGGAGCTGACAAGTACTTC
CDR3: CASSFVPSTDNGADKYF

V: TRBV7-2
J: TRBJ1-5
D: TRBD1
size: NA
DNA: TGTGCCAGCAGCTTAAGCCAGGGGGAGAGCAATCAGCCCCAGCATTTT
CDR3: CASSLSQGESNQPQHF

V: TRBV3-1/TRBV3-2
J: TRBJ2-1
D: TRBD2
size: NA
DNA: TGTGCCAGCAGCCAGGGGACTAGCGGGGTCAATGAGCAGTTCTTC
CDR3: CASSQGTSGVNEQFF

V: TRBV5-1
J: TRBJ1-4
D: NA
size: NA
DNA: TGCGCCAGTCAGCCGACTGGGGAAAAACTGTTTTTT
CDR3: CASQPTGEKLFF

V: TRBV18
J: TRBJ2-3
D: TRBD1
size: NA
DNA: TGTGCCAGCTCACCGCGACAGGGTAGACGCACAGATACGCAGTATTTT
CDR3: CASSPRQGRRTDTQYF

V: TRBV6-6
J: TRBJ1-2
D: NA
size: NA
DNA: TGTGCCAGCAAAGAGCAGGCACGTACATCCTATGGCTACACCTTC
CDR3: CASKEQARTSYGYTF

V: TRBV12-5
J: TRBJ1-3
D: TRBD1
size: NA
DNA: TGTGCTAGTGGCCCGACTTTCCCGGGACAGAGCTCTGGAAACACCATATATTTT
CDR3: CASGPTFPGQSSGNTIYF

V: TRBV5-6
J: TRBJ1-2
D: NA
size: once
DNA: TGTGCCAGCAGCTTGCACACAGGGCTTTTCTACTATGGCTACACCTTC
CDR3: CASSLHTGLFYYGYTF

V: TRBV10-2
J: TRBJ1-1
D: NA
size: NA
DNA: TGCGCCAGCAGTGGCGGAAACACTGAAGCTTTCTTT
CDR3: CASSGGNTEAFF

V: TRBV4-3
J: TRBJ2-6
D: TRBD1
size: NA
DNA: TGCGCCAGCAGCCACCCCGACAGGGGGATATCTTCAAGCTCTGGGGCCAACGTCCTGACTTTC
CDR3: CASSHPDRGISSSSGANVLTF

V: TRBV6-2/TRBV6-3
J: TRBJ2-3
D: NA
size: once
DNA: TGTGCCAGCAGTTACTTGGGGCCCAGCACAGATACGCAGTATTTT
CDR3: CASSYLGPSTDTQYF

V: TRBV28
J: TRBJ2-7
D: TRBD1
size: NA
DNA: TGTGCCAGCAGTTCCGGACAGGGTAGTTACGAGCAGTACTTC
CDR3: CASSSGQGSYEQYF

V: TRBV9
J: TRBJ1-4
D: NA
size: NA
DNA: TGTGCCAGCAGCGAATGGGAGGGTTCTAATGAAAAACTGTTTTTT
CDR3: CASSEWEGSNEKLFF

V: TRBV28
J: TRBJ1-3
D: NA
size: NA
DNA: TGTGCCAGCAGTTTACCACAGGGTACTGGAAACACCATATATTTT
CDR3: CASSLPQGTGNTIYF

V: TRBV7-3
J: TRBJ2-1
D: NA
size: NA
DNA: TGTGCCAGCAGCTACGGGGGACGGGAGCAGTTCTTC
CDR3: CASSYGGREQFF

V: TRBV4-2
J: TRBJ2-3
D: NA
size: NA
DNA: TGTGCCAGCAGCCAAGATGGGGGCATCAGCGGGACCCGCACAGATACGCAGTATTTT
CDR3: CASSQDGGISGTRTDTQYF

V: TRBV11-3
J: TRBJ2-3
D: NA
size: NA
DNA: TGTGCCAGCAGCTCGGGACTCCTCAGGGATACGCAGTATTTT
CDR3: CASSSGLLRDTQYF

V: TRBV6-1
J: TRBJ1-3
D: NA
size: NA
DNA: TGTGCCAGCAGTGAACTAGTACGCCCGCGAAACACCATATATTTT
CDR3: CASSELVRPRNTIYF

V: TRBV2
J: TRBJ2-1
D: TRBD2
size: NA
DNA: TGTGCCAGCCCCCTAGCTAGCGGTCAAAATGAGCAGTTCTTC
CDR3: CASPLASGQNEQFF

V: TRBV5-4
J: TRBJ2-5
D: NA
size: NA
DNA: TGTGCCAGCCACGACCGGTCCAGGGCACTCATAGAGACCCAGTACTTC
CDR3: CASHDRSRALIETQYF

V: TRBV7-9
J: TRBJ1-1
D: NA
size: once
DNA: TGTGCCAGCAGCTTAGTAGCCAGGGCGGTGACTGAAGCTTTCTTT
CDR3: CASSLVARAVTEAFF

V: TRBV2
J: TRBJ1-1
D: NA
size: NA
DNA: TGTGCCAGCCCCTCTGGAGGGTCTGTTGAAGCTTTCTTT
CDR3: CASPSGGSVEAFF

V: TRBV2
J: TRBJ2-1
D: TRBD2
size: NA
DNA: TGTGCCAGCAGTGAGGGACTAGCGAACAATGAGCAGTTCTTC
CDR3: CASSEGLANNEQFF

V: TRBV5-1
J: TRBJ1-3
D: TRBD1
size: once
DNA: TGCGCCAGCAGCTTGGACCCTCAGGGACAGGGTGGGGACACCATATATTTT
CDR3: CASSLDPQGQGGDTIYF

V: TRBV7-2
J: TRBJ2-5
D: NA
size: NA
DNA: TGTGCCGCTGGAAGGGGGATCCAAGAGACCCAGTACTTC
CDR3: CAAGRGIQETQYF

V: TRBV30
J: TRBJ2-2
D: TRBD2
size: once
DNA: TGTGCCTCCAGCGGGAGGGCCTCCGGGGAGCTGTTTTTT
CDR3: CASSGRASGELFF

V: TRBV4-1
J: TRBJ2-5
D: TRBD2
size: NA
DNA: TGCGCCAGCAGCCCCGGACTAGCGGGAGTAGAGACCCAGTACTTC
CDR3: CASSPGLAGVETQYF

V: TRBV7-3
J: TRBJ2-3
D: TRBD2
size: NA
DNA: TGTGCCAGCAGCTTAATGGGTGGAGTCGCGGGAGGTACGCAGTATTTT
CDR3: CASSLMGGVAGGTQYF

V: TRBV27
J: TRBJ1-1
D: TRBD1
size: NA
DNA: TGTGCCAGCAGGACCGGACAGGGAGTGTCTTTCTTT
CDR3: CASRTGQGVSFF

V: TRBV28
J: TRBJ2-7
D: TRBD1
size: NA
DNA: TGTGCCAGCAGTTTTGGGACAGGGACCCACGAGCAGTACTTC
CDR3: CASSFGTGTHEQYF

V: TRBV7-9
J: TRBJ2-3
D: TRBD2
size: NA
DNA: TGTGCCAGCAGCTTCACCAAAACTAGCGGATACACAGATACGCAGTATTTT
CDR3: CASSFTKTSGYTDTQYF

V: TRBV12-3/TRBV12-4
J: TRBJ1-1
D: NA
size: NA
DNA: TGTGCCAGCAGTGTCAGGGTTGGCACTGAAGCTTTCTTT
CDR3: CASSVRVGTEAFF